The 14 T cell receptor beta chains below come from one sample, sequenced in a study of OX40 agonist ivuxolimab in advanced cancers. Sequencing used immunoSEQ multiplex PCR; TCRdb keeps in-frame clones, though not all of them. The table includes tens of thousands of clones, approximately 92% detected once. Sequenced here: CD4+ or CD8+ T cells sorted from blood, sampled in a trial of the OX40 agonist ivuxolimab. The source is an adult with an advanced solid tumor such as melanoma, head and neck, liver or kidney cancer.

This rearrangement joins TRBV2 to TRBJ2-1; 8 bases are shared with TRBD2. V gave up 3 bases and J gave up 3 bases; unmatched junction bases: 4. The length of the CDR3 is 15 residues. CDR1 and CDR2 from the germline V gene are SNHLY and FYNNEI. The CDR3 sequence: CASSDERGLYNEQFF. CDR3 nucleotide sequence: TGTGCCAGCAGTGATGAGCGGGGGCTCTACAATGAGCAGTTCTTC. Looking up the rest from reference TRBV2 and TRBJ2-1 gives the full variable domain: EPEVTQTPSHQVTQMGQEVILRCVPISNHLYFYWYRQILGQKVEFLVSFYNNEISEKSEIFDDQFSVERPDGSNFTLKIRSTKLEDSAMYFCASSDERGLYNEQFFGPGTRLTVL.

The V call is TRBV28, the J call TRBJ1-1; a possible D gene is TRBD1 (6 bases). CDR3 length: 15 amino acids. CDR1 MDHEN and CDR2 SYDVKM come from the germline V gene. The ends were cut back, 7 bases at V and 7 bases at J, with 22 bases in the middle. The CDR3, as DNA: TGTGCCAGCAACATATGGTCGGCAGGGGACGGTGAAGCTTTCTTT. Protein: CASNIWSAGDGEAFF.

V gene TRBV30 combines with J gene TRBJ1-4, with D perhaps matching TRBD1 (5 bases). CDR3 size: 15 residues. Trimming cost V 0 bases and J 5 bases, with 13 bases left between them. Germline V CDR1 and CDR2: GTSNPN, SVGIG (reference sequence). Written as DNA, the CDR3 is TGTGCCTGGAGTGTAGGTGGGGCTCTAAATGAAAAACTGTTTTTT. Translating it yields CAWSVGGALNEKLFF.

This clone turned up a few times. The chain combines TRBV7-8 with TRBJ1-1; D remains unclear. CDR3 length: 13 amino acids. V lost 1 base and J lost 1, with 4 bases in between. The V gene's germline CDR1 is SGHVS and CDR2 FQNEAQ. The CDR3 loop reads CASSLGANTEAFF. The CDR3 DNA is TGTGCCAGCAGCTTAGGGGCGAACACTGAAGCTTTCTTT.

This chain joins TRBV27 and TRBJ2-7; tentatively, D is TRBD1 (5 bases). V dropped 6 bases and J dropped 3 bases, with 15 bases sitting between them. CDR3 size: 14 residues. Germline V gene lookup returns CDR1 MNHEY and CDR2 SMNVEV (reference sequence). CDR3 in amino acids: CASRAGISGYEQYF. The CDR3 DNA is TGTGCCAGCAGAGCAGGGATCTCGGGCTACGAGCAGTACTTC.

V is TRBV10-2 and J is TRBJ1-3, with 7 bases lining up with TRBD1. Germline assignment: CDR1 WSHSY and CDR2 SAAADI. V lost 3 bases to trimming and J lost 2 bases; unmatched junction nucleotides: 4. The CDR3 has 15 residues. CDR3 in amino acids: CASSDRDSAGNTIYF. DNA for the CDR3: TGCGCCAGCAGTGATCGGGACAGCGCTGGAAACACCATATATTTT.

Details on this clone: Other DNA sequences in the sample encode the same CDR3. The chain links TRBV18 to TRBJ2-5; D unclear. The CDR3 extends over 13 amino acids. Germline values: CDR1 KGHSH, CDR2 LQKENI. V lost 2 bases and J 1 base, leaving 5 bases between the germline ends. The CDR3 DNA reads TGTGCCAGCTCACCAGACATCCAAGAGACCCAGTACTTC. It specifies CASSPDIQETQYF.

This chain links TRBV18 with TRBJ1-2, with D unclear. The CDR3 consists of 15 residues. The V gene's germline CDR1 is KGHSH and CDR2 LQKENI. Trimming removed 3 bases from V and 4 bases from J, with 15 bases in between. CDR3 sequence reads: CASSPLGGILYGYTF. The CDR3 DNA is TGTGCCAGCTCACCCCTGGGTGGAATCCTCTATGGCTACACCTTC. The full variable domain, in which reference TRBV18 and TRBJ1-2 provide the parts outside the CDR3, is NAGVMQNPRHLVRRRGQEARLRCSPMKGHSHVYWYRQLPEEGLKFMVYLQKENIIDESGMPKERFSAEFPKEGPSILRIQQVVRGDSAAYFCASSPLGGILYGYTFGSGTRLTVV.

A single count supports this clone. The J gene is TRBJ2-2, the V gene TRBV11-2; D possibly matches TRBD1 or TRBD2 (5 bases each). The CDR3 runs 16 residues. The germline V and J ends were trimmed by 3 bases and 4 bases, with 15 bases remaining between them. Germline values: CDR1 SGHAT, CDR2 FQNNGV. The CDR3 DNA sequence: TGTGCCAGCAGCTTCGGGGCCGCCATAGTCACCGGGGAGCTGTTTTTT. This sequence encodes CASSFGAAIVTGELFF.

This chain links TRBV27 with TRBJ2-5; TRBD1 might be the D (6 bases). Germline V gene data show CDR1 as MNHEY and CDR2 as SMNVEV (reference sequence). The V and J ends lost 5 bases and 9 bases respectively, with 22 bases between them. This CDR3 spans 15 amino acids. Here the CDR3 DNA reads TGTGCCAGCAGTGAAATCCCCGGGACACGGGGTGCCCAGTACTTC. Residues: CASSEIPGTRGAQYF.

The gene calls are TRBV30 and TRBJ2-3, with D unresolved. In germline, CDR1 is GTSNPN, CDR2 SVGIG (reference sequence). Between the trimmed V and J ends, which lost 5 bases and 8 bases, there was a span of 17 bases. This CDR3 region has 13 residues. The CDR3 is CAWGRTAPGTQYF. The CDR3 nucleotides are TGTGCCTGGGGAAGGACGGCCCCCGGTACGCAGTATTTT.

The V call is TRBV28, the J call TRBJ1-3, with 8 bases lining up with TRBD1. V shed 6 bases, J shed 6 bases, and the junction held 13 bases outside the gene matches. Per the germline V gene, CDR1 is MDHEN and CDR2 is SYDVKM. The CDR3 extends over 16 amino acids. CDR3 in DNA: TGTGCCAGCAGCACTCCGACAGGGGCACGAACAAACACCATATATTTT. Translating it yields CASSTPTGARTNTIYF.

The chain joins TRBV5-1 to TRBJ2-2; D is uncertain. This CDR3 is built from 14 residues. The germline V gene has CDR1 SGHRS and CDR2 YFSETQ. Trimming cost V 4 bases and J 0 bases, with 7 bases left between them. The CDR3 DNA follows: TGCGCCAGCAGCCCTACAACGAACACCGGGGAGCTGTTTTTT. Translation gives CASSPTTNTGELFF.

The genes are TRBV25-1 and TRBJ1-4; D possibly corresponds to TRBD1 (5 bases). V gave up 4 bases and J gave up 3 bases, with 12 bases separating them. The CDR3 contains 15 residues. From germline, CDR1 is MGHDK and CDR2 SYGVNS. DNA for the CDR3: TGTGCCAGCAGTGGGAATCAAGGGGCTAATGAAAAACTGTTTTTT. Its translation: CASSGNQGANEKLFF.